This T cell receptor beta chain was captured by sequencing in a study of chemoradiotherapy in HPV16-positive cancers. General observations from the study: Functional assays defining HPV-specific T cells used only two HPV16-positive patients.

V lost 3 bases, J lost 3 bases, and 5 bases stayed unmatched. From germline, CDR1 is SGHNT and CDR2 YENEEA. The CDR3 runs to 15 residues. Profiled with immunoSEQ multiplex PCR; TCRdb holds only in-frame clones, not every one. The profile shows tens of thousands of clones, 76% of them singletons. With respect to this clone: Antigen unknown.

The receptor comes from a human donor with HPV-associated anogenital cancer. The sample in question was blood, obtained from a patient who underwent chemoradiotherapy. This chain links TRBV11-3 with TRBJ2-1; 7 nucleotides align to TRBD2. The CDR3 spells CASSLATGGYNEQFF. CDR3 nucleotides: TGTGCCAGCAGCTTGGCAACGGGGGGCTACAATGAGCAGTTCTTC. The full variable domain, in which reference TRBV11-3 and TRBJ2-1 provide the parts outside the CDR3, is EAGVVQSPRYKIIEKKQPVAFWCNPISGHNTLYWYLQNLGQGPELLIRYENEEAVDDSQLPKDRFSAERLKGVDSTLKIQPAELGDSAVYLCASSLATGGYNEQFFGPGTRLTVL.